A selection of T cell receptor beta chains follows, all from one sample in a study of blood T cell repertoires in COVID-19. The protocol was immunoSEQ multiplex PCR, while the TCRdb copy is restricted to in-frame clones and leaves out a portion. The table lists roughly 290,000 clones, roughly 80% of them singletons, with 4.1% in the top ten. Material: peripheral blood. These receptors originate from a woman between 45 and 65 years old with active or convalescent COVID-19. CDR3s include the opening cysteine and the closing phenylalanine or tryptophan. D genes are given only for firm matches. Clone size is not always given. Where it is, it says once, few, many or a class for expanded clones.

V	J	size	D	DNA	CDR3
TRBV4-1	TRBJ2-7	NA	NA	TGCGCCAGCAGCCACAGGGGTGGGAGCTACGAGCAGTACTTC	CASSHRGGSYEQYF
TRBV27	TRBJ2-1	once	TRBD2	TGTGCCAGCAGTAAACTAGCGGGGGTCCATGAGCAGTTCTTC	CASSKLAGVHEQFF
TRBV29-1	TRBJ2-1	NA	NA	TGCAGCGTTGAACAGGGGGGTGAGCAGTTCTTC	CSVEQGGEQFF
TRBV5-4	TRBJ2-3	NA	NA	TGTGCCAGCAGCTCGGGTAGGGGGACAGATACGCAGTATTTT	CASSSGRGTDTQYF
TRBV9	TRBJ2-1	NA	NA	TGTGCCAGCAGCCTAAACGTGGGAGGATACAATGAGCAGTTCTTC	CASSLNVGGYNEQFF
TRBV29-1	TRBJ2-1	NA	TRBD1	TGCAGCGTTGAGGGAACTGGGGACAGGGAATATGAGCAGTTCTTC	CSVEGTGDREYEQFF
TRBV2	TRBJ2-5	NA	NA	TGTGCCAGCAGTGAAAGGGTAGCGGCAACCATCCAAGAGACCCAGTACTTC	CASSERVAATIQETQYF
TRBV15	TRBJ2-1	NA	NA	TGTGCCACCAGCAGAGATCGTGGCTATGAGCAGTTCTTC	CATSRDRGYEQFF
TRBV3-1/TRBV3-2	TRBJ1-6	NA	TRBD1	TGTGCCAGCAGCCACACGGGACAGGGCGAGGCCCTCCACTTT	CASSHTGQGEALHF
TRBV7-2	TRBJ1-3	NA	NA	TGTGCCAGCTTAACAGGGTTAGGCACCATATATTTT	CASLTGLGTIYF
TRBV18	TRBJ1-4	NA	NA	TGTGCCAGCTCACCTCGCCAAACCATTGCGGGGGAAAAACTGTTTTTT	CASSPRQTIAGEKLFF
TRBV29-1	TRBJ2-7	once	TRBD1	TGCAGCGTCCTCGACAGGGGGTACGAGCAGTACTTC	CSVLDRGYEQYF
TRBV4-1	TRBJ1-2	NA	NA	TGCGCCAGCAGCCAAGATAGGGGTAGCTATGGCTACACCTTC	CASSQDRGSYGYTF
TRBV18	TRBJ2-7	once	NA	TGTGCCAGCTCACCAGGGGGAGGCAAAAATTACGAGCAGTACTTC	CASSPGGGKNYEQYF
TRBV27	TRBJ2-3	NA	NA	TGTGCCAGCAGACGGGAGTACCGCACAGATACGCAGTATTTT	CASRREYRTDTQYF
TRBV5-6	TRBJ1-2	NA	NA	TGTGCCAGCAGCACTTTGGTCACAGGGCAGCCCTACACCTTC	CASSTLVTGQPYTF
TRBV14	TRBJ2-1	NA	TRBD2	TGTGCCAGCAGCCAACGGGAGGGCCGCAATGAGCAGTTCTTC	CASSQREGRNEQFF
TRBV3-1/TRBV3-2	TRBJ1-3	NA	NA	TGTGCCAGCAGCCAGACCGGGACAAGGGAAAACACCATATATTTT	CASSQTGTRENTIYF
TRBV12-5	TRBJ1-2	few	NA	TGTGCTAGTGGTTTGACCTCACCTCGCAGGGGTTATGGCTACACCTTC	CASGLTSPRRGYGYTF
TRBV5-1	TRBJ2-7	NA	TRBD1	TGCGCCAGCAGCTTGGAGGGACAGGGTCACGAGCAGTACTTC	CASSLEGQGHEQYF
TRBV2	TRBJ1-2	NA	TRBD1	TGTGCCAGCGAGAACAGGGGGGCTCTTTATGGCTACACCTTC	CASENRGALYGYTF
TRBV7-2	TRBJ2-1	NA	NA	TGTGCCAGCAGCGGAAGGGGGACCTACAATGAGCAGTTCTTC	CASSGRGTYNEQFF
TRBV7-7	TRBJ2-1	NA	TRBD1	TGTGCTAGCAGTTCCGGGACAGAGGTTTACAATGAGCAGTTCTTC	CASSSGTEVYNEQFF
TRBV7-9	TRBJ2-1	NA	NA	TGTGCCAGCAGCCCCCGGGGAGCTATGTACAATGAGCAGTTCTTC	CASSPRGAMYNEQFF
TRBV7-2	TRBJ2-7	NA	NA	TGTGCCAGCAGCCCTCCCCTCGGCGACTGGGAGCAGTACTTC	CASSPPLGDWEQYF
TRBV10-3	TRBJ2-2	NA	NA	TGTGCCTCCGGGAACACCGGGGAGCTGTTTTTT	CASGNTGELFF
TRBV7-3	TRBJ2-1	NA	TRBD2	TGTGCCAGCAGCACTAGCGGGGCATACAATGAGCAGTTCTTC	CASSTSGAYNEQFF
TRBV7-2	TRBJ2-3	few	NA	TGTGCCAGCTCTCCCCGGCAGGGTGGGAGCACAGATACGCAGTATTTT	CASSPRQGGSTDTQYF
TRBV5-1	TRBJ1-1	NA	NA	TGCGCCAGCGCTTCAGACTTACGGGACACTGAAGCTTTCTTT	CASASDLRDTEAFF
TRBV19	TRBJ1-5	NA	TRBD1	TGTGCCAGTTCTGACAGGGGGCAAACTCAGCCCCAGCATTTT	CASSDRGQTQPQHF
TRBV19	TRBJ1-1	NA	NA	TGTGCCAGTACCCCCCTTCGGGGGGGGTTGATGAACACTGAAGCTTTCTTT	CASTPLRGGLMNTEAFF
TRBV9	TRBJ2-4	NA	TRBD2	TGTGCCAGCAGCCGAAATGGACGAGCGGGAGACCTAGCCAAAAACATTCAGTACTTC	CASSRNGRAGDLAKNIQYF
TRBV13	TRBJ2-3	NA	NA	TGTGCCAGCAGCTCGACTAGTTCCGACCACACAGATACGCAGTATTTT	CASSSTSSDHTDTQYF
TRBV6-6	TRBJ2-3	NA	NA	TGTGCCAGCAGTGCCGACTTCTTCACAGATACGCAGTATTTT	CASSADFFTDTQYF
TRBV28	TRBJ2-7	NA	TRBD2	TGTGCCAGCAGTCCCTCCCGGGGGGTGGGCTACGAGCAGTACTTC	CASSPSRGVGYEQYF
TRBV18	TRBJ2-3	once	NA	TGTGCCAGCTCACCAAGGAGCGCAGATACGCAGTATTTT	CASSPRSADTQYF
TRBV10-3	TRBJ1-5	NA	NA	TGTGCCAGCAACACCCGGGGGGATCAGCCCCAGCATTTT	CASNTRGDQPQHF
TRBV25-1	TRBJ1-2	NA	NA	TGTGCCAGCAGTGATCTCTATGGCTACACCTTC	CASSDLYGYTF
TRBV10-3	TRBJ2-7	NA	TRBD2	TGTGCCATCAGTGAGTCGACTCGGAGCGGGAGACTTTCCATATACGAGCAGTACTTC	CAISESTRSGRLSIYEQYF
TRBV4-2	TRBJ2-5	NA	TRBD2	TGTGCCAGCAGCCAAGAGATCGGCGGGAGGGAGACCCAGTACTTC	CASSQEIGGRETQYF
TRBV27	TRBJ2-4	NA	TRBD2	TGTGCCAGCAGTTCGACTAGCGGGATCGGAATTTTAGCCAAAAACATTCAGTACTTC	CASSSTSGIGILAKNIQYF
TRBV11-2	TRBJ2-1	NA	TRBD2	TGTGCCAGCAGCTTAGAACGGGAGGGCAATGAGCAGTTCTTC	CASSLEREGNEQFF
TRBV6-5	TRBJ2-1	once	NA	TGTGCCAGCAAGGAGCGGGTGTTCTACAATGAGCAGTTCTTC	CASKERVFYNEQFF
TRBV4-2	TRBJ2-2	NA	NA	TGTGCCAGCAGCCAATCGGGACTTACGAACACCGGGGAGCTGTTTTTT	CASSQSGLTNTGELFF
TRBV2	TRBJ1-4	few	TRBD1	TGTGCCAGCAGGGGGGGACAGGCCTATAATGAAAAACTGTTTTTT	CASRGGQAYNEKLFF
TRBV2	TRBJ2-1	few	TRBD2	TGTGCCAGCATTTGGGGACTAGCGGGATACAATGAGCAGTTCTTC	CASIWGLAGYNEQFF
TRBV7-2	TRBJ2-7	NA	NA	TGTGCCAGCAGCTTGGGACTCGCTCGCGAGCAGTACTTC	CASSLGLAREQYF
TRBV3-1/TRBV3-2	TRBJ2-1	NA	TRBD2	TGTGCCAGCAGCCTTAGCGGGAGGGACTACAATGAGCAGTTCTTC	CASSLSGRDYNEQFF